The table lists the clone carrying this T cell receptor (beta chain) with a few counts. Its antigen is as yet unknown. Libraries for TCRalpha and TCRbeta carried sample barcodes and unique molecular identifiers via 5'RACE. MiXCR was run by TCRdb on the 5' RACE reads, yielding one entry per CDR3 protein. The data hold about 560,000 distinct CDR3 sequences, with about 20% observed a single time. The data were taken from a study of T-cell memory formation after mild COVID-19. Study-level information: TCR clusters largely stayed donor specific. Study-level findings and limits: CD4+ bias marked clones expanding day 15 to 37, unlike balanced contracting clones. Mostly located in CM and EM were contracting CD4+ clones, with contracting CD8+ clones located in EMRA.

V was trimmed by 6 bases and J by 6 bases, leaving 18 bases between them. Germline CDR1 and CDR2: MNHEY and SMNVEV (reference sequence). There are 15 residues in the CDR3. The chain recombines TRBV27 with TRBJ2-1, with D possibly matching TRBD2 (7 bases). The sample comprised PBMCs or a T cell subset sorted from them (not recorded which). The receptor's source is an adult woman who had mild COVID-19 (a few samples of this study predate the infection). Cell type and time point are not known. The CDR3 coding sequence is TGTGCCAGCAGCTGGGGGGGGCCGGTCGTCAATGAGCAGTTCTTC. This translates into CASSWGGPVVNEQFF.